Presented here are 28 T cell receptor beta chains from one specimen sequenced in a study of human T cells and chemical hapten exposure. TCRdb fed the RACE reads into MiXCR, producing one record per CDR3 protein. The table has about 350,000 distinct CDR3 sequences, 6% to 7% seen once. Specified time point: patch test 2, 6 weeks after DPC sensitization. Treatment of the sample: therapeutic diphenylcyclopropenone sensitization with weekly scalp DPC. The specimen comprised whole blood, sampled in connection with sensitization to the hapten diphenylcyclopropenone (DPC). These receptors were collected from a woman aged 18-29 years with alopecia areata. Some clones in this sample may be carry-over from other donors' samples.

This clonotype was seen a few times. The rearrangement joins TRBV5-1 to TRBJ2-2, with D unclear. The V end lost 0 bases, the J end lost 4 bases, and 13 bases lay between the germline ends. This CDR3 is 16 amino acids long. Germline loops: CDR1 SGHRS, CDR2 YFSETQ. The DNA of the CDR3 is TGCGCCAGCAGCTTGGTTACTCAGTCCTCCACCGGGGAGCTGTTTTTT. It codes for CASSLVTQSSTGELFF.

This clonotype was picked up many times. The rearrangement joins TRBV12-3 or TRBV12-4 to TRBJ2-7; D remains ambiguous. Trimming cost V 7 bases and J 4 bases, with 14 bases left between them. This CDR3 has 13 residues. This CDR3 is CASTSSQEYEQYF. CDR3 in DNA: TGTGCCAGCACCAGCTCCCAAGAATACGAGCAGTACTTC.

CDR3 residues: CASSLLLGLNTGELFF. The CDR3 nucleotides are TGTGCCAGCAGTTTACTGCTCGGGCTCAACACCGGGGAGCTGTTTTTT. The chain combines TRBV28 with TRBJ2-2; no clear D gene. The CDR3 covers 16 residues. Germline CDR1 and CDR2: MDHEN and SYDVKM. The ends were cut back, 2 bases at V and 2 bases at J, with 12 bases in the middle.

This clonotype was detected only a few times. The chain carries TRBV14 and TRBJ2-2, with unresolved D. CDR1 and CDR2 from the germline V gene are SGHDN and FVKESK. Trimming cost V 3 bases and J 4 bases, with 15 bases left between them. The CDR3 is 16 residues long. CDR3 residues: CASSHGPRRGTGELFF. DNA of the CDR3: TGTGCCAGCAGCCACGGGCCCAGGAGAGGCACCGGGGAGCTGTTTTTT.

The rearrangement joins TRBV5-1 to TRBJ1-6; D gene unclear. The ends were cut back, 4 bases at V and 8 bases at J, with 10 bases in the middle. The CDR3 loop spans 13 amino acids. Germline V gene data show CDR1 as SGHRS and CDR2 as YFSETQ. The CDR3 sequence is CASSLVIDSPLHF. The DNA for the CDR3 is TGCGCCAGCAGCCTGGTGATTGATTCACCCCTCCACTTT.

The CDR3 sequence: CASSQAYTGLNQPQHF. The CDR3 DNA reads TGCGCCAGCAGCCAAGCCTACACAGGCCTCAATCAGCCCCAGCATTTT. The chain couples TRBV4-3 to TRBJ1-5, with TRBD1 as a possible D gene (5 bases). CDR1 LGHNA and CDR2 YSLEER come from the germline V gene. The length of the CDR3 is 16 residues. Trimming cost V 1 base and J 3 bases, with 13 bases left between them.

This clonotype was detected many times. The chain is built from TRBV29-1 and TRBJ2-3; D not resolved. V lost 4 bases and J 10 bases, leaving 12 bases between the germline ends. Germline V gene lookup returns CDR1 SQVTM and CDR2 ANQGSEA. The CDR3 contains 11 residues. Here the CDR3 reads CSVVRSLAQYF. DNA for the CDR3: TGCAGCGTTGTCCGGAGCCTAGCGCAGTATTTT.

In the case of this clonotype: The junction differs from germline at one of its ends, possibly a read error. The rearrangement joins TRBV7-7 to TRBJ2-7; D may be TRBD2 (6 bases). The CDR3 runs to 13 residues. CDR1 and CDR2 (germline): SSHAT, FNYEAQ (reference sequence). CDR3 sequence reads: CASSLGGINEQYF. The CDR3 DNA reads TGTGCTAGCAGCTTAGGCGGGATCAACGAGCAGTACTTC.

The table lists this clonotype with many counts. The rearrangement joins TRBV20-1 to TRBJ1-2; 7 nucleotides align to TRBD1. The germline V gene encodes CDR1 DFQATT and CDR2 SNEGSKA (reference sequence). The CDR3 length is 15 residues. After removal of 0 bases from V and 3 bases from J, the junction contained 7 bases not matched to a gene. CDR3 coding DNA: TGCAGTGCTAGAGATCAGACAGGGAGGGACTATGGCTACACCTTC. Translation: CSARDQTGRDYGYTF.

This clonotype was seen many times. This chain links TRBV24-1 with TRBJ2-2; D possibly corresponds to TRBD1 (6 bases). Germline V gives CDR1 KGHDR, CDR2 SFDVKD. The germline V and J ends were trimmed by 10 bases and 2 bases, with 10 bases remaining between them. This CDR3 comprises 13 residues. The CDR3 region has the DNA TGTGCCACGGTGGACAGCAACACCGGGGAGCTGTTTTTT. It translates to CATVDSNTGELFF.

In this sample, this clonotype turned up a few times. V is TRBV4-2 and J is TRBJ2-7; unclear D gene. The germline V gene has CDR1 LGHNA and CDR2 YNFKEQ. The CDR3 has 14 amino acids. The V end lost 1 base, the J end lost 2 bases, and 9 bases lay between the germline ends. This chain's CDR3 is CASSQGVTTYEQYF. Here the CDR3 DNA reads TGTGCCAGCAGCCAAGGGGTCACTACCTACGAGCAGTACTTC.

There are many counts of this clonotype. CDR3 amino acids: CASSLSEGLLTNEKLFF. CDR3 coding DNA: TGTGCCAGCAGCTTAAGTGAAGGGCTGTTGACTAATGAAAAACTGTTTTTT. The chain recombines TRBV7-9 with TRBJ1-4; unclear D gene. V was shortened by 2 bases and J by 2 bases, with 15 bases between the two germline ends. This CDR3 is 17 amino acids long. Germline loops: CDR1 SEHNR, CDR2 FQNEAQ (reference sequence).

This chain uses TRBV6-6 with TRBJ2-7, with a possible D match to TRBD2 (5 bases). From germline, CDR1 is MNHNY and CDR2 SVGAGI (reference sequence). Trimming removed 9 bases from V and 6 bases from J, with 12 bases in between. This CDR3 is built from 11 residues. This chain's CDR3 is CARMGRGEQYF. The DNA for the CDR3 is TGTGCCAGGATGGGTCGGGGCGAGCAGTACTTC.

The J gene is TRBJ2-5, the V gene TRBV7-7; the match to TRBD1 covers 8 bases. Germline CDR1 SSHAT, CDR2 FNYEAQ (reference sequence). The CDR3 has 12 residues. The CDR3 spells CASGTGQETQYF. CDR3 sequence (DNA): TGTGCTAGTGGGACAGGCCAAGAGACCCAGTACTTC.

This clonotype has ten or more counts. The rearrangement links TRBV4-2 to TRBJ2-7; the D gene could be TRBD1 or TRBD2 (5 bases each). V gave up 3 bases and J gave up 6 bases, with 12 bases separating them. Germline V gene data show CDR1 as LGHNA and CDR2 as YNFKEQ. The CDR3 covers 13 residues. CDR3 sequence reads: CASSQTTGAEQYF. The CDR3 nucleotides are TGTGCCAGCAGCCAGACAACCGGGGCCGAGCAGTACTTC.

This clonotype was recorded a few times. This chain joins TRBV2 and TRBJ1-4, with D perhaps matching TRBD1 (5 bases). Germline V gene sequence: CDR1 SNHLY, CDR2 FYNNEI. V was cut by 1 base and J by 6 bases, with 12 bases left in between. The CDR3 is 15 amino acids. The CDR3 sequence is CASSEGDRLYEKLFF. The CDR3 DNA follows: TGTGCCAGCAGTGAAGGCGACAGATTGTATGAAAAACTGTTTTTT.

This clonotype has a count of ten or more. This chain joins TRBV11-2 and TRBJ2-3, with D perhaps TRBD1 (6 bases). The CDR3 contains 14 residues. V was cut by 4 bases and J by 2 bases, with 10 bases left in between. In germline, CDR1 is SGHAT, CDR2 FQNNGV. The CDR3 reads CASSSRTATDTQYF. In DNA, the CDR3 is TGTGCCAGCAGCTCCCGGACAGCCACAGATACGCAGTATTTT.

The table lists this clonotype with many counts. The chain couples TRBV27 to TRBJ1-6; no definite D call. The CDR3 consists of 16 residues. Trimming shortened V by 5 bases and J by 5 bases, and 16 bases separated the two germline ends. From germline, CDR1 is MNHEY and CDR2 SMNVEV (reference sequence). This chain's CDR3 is CASSPRPPLHNSPLHF. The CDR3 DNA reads TGTGCCAGCAGTCCACGTCCCCCTCTGCATAATTCACCCCTCCACTTT.

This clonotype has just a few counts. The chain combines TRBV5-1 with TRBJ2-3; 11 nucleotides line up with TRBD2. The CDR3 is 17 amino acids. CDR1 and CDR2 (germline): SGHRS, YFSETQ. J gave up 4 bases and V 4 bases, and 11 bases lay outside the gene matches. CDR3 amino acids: CASSLSPLAGGADTQYF. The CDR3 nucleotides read TGCGCCAGCAGCCTTTCCCCTCTAGCGGGGGGAGCAGATACGCAGTATTTT.

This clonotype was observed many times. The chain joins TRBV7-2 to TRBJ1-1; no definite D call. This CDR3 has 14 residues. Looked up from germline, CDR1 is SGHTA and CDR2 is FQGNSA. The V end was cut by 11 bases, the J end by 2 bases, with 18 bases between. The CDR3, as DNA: TGTGCCTCATCGGCCTTGAATCTAAACACTGAAGCTTTCTTT. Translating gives CASSALNLNTEAFF.

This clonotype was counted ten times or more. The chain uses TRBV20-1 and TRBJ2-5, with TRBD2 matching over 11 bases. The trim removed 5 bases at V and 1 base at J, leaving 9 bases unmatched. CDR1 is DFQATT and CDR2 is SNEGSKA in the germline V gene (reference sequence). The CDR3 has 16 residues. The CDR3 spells CSAPEASGGPQETQYF. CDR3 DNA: TGCAGTGCTCCGGAGGCTAGCGGGGGGCCCCAAGAGACCCAGTACTTC.

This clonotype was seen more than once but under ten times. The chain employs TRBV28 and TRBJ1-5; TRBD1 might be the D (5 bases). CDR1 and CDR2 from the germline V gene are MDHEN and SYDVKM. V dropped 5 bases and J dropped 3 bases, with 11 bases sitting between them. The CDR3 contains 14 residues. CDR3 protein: CASSLQGVNQPQHF. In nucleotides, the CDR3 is TGTGCCAGCAGTCTCCAGGGAGTCAATCAGCCCCAGCATTTT.

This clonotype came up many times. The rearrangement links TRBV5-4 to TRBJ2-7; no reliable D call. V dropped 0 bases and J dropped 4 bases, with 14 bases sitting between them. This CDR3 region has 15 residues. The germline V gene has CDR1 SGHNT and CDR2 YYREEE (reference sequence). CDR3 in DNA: TGTGCCAGCAGCTTGGCCCCGGACCAAGGATACGAGCAGTACTTC. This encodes CASSLAPDQGYEQYF.

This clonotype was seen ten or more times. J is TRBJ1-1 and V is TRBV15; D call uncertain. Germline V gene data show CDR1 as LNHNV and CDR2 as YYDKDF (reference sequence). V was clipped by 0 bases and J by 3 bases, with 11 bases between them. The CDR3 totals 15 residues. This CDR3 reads CATSRDRDEDTEAFF. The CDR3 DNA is TGTGCCACCAGCAGAGATCGCGACGAGGACACTGAAGCTTTCTTT.

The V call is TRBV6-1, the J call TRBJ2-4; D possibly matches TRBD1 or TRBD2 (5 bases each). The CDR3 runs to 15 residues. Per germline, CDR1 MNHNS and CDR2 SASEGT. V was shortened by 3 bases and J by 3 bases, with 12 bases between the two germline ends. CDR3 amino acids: CASSEGVLSKNIQYF. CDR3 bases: TGTGCCAGCAGTGAGGGGGTCTTGAGCAAAAACATTCAGTACTTC.

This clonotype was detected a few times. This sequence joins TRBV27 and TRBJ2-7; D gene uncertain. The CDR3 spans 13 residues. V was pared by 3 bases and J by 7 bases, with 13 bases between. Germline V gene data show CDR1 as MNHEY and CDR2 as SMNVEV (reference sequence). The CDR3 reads CASSFSLGVEQYF. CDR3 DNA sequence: TGTGCCAGCAGTTTTTCCCTTGGAGTGGAGCAGTACTTC.

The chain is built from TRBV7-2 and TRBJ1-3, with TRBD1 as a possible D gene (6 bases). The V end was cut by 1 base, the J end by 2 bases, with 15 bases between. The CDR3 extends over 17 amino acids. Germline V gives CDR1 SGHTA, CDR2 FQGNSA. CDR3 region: CASSLVPGRGAGNTIYF. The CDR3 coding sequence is TGTGCCAGCAGCTTAGTCCCGGGCAGGGGTGCTGGAAACACCATATATTTT.

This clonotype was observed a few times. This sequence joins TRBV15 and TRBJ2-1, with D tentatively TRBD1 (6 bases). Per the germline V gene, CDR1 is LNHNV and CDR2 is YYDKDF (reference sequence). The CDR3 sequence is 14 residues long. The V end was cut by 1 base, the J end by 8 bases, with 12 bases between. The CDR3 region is CATSRGTAGDEQFF. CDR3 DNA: TGTGCCACCAGCAGAGGGACAGCTGGGGATGAGCAGTTCTTC.